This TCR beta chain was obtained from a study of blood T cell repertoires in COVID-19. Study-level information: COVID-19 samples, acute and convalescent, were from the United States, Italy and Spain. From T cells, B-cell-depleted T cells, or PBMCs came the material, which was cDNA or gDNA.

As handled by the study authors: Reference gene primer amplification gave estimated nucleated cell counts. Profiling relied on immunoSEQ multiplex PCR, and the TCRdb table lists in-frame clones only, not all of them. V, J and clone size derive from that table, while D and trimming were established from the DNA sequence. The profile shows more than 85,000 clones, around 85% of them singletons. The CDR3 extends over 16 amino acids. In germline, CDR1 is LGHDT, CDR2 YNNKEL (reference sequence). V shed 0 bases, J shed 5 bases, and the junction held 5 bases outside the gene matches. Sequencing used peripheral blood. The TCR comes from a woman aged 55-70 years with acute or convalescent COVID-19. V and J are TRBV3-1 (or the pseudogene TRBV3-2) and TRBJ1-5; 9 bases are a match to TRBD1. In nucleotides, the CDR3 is TGTGCCAGCAGCCAAGAATTGGGACAGGGACATCAGCCCCAGCATTTT. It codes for CASSQELGQGHQPQHF.